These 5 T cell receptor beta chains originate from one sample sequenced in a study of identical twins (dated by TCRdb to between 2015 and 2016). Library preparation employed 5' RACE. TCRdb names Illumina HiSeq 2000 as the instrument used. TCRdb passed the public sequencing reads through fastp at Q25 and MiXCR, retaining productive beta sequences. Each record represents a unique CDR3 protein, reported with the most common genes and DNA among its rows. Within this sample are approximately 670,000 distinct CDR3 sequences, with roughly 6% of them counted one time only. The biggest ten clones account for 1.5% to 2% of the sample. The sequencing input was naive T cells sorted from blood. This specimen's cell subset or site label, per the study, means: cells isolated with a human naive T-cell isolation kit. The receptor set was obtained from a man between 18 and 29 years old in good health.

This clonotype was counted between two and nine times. DNA of the CDR3: TGTGCCAGTAGTACCCCTGGTACGATGACTGAAGCTTTCTTT. Translating gives CASSTPGTMTEAFF. This rearrangement joins TRBV19 to TRBJ1-1; no clear D. Germline values: CDR1 LNHDA, CDR2 SQIVND (reference sequence). Trimming removed 4 bases at V and 5 bases at J, with 14 bases between. This CDR3 is built from 14 residues.

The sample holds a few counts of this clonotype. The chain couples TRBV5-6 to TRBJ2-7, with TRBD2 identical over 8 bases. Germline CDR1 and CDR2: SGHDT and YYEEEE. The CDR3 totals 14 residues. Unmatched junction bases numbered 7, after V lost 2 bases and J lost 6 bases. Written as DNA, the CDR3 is TGTGCCAGCAGCTTCAGAGCGGGAGTCGGCGAGCAGTACTTC. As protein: CASSFRAGVGEQYF. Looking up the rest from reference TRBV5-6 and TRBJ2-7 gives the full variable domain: DAGVTQSPTHLIKTRGQQVTLRCSPKSGHDTVSWYQQALGQGPQFIFQYYEEEERQRGNFPDRFSGHQFPNYSSELNVNALLLGDSALYLCASSFRAGVGEQYFGPGTRLTVT.

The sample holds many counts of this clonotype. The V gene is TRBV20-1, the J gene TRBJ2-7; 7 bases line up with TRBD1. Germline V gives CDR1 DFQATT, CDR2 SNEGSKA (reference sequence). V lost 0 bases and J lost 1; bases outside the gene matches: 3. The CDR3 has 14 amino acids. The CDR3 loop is CSARDPDRSYEQYF. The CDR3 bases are TGCAGTGCTAGAGATCCGGACAGGTCCTACGAGCAGTACTTC.

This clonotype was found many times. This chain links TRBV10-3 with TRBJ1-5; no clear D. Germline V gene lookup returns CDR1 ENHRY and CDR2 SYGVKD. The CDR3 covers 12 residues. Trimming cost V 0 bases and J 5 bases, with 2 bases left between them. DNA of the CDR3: TGTGCCATCAGTGAGTCACATCAGCCCCAGCATTTT. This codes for CAISESHQPQHF.

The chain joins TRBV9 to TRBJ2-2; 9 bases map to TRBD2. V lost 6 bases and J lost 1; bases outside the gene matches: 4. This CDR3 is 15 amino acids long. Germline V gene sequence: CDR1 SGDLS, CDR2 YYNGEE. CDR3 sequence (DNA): TGTGCCAGCATGGGCGGGAGGGAGAACACCGGGGAGCTGTTTTTT. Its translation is CASMGGRENTGELFF.